What follows are 21 T cell receptor beta chains derived from one specimen sequenced in a study of CD8 T cells in Susac syndrome. An input of 0.5 to 1 ug of RNA was subjected to reverse transcription using random hexamers. TCRdb processed the immunoSEQ multiplex PCR reads anew with MiXCR; each CDR3 protein has one entry. The sample has roughly 180,000 distinct CDR3 sequences, approximately 94% seen once. What was sequenced was CD4+ T cells from PBMCs. The receptors originated from a human donor in good health.

This clonotype was observed once. The chain uses TRBV24-1 and TRBJ2-1; D may match TRBD1 or TRBD2 (7 bases each). With 5 bases removed from V and 0 bases from J, the gap between germline ends came to 13 bases. Germline loops: CDR1 KGHDR, CDR2 SFDVKD. The length of the CDR3 is 16 residues. The CDR3 bases are TGTGCCACCAGTGGACAGGGAGGGCTCTCCTACAATGAGCAGTTCTTC. This sequence encodes CATSGQGGLSYNEQFF.

The rearrangement joins TRBV27 to TRBJ2-7, with a tentative D call TRBD1 (5 bases). Trimming left V 4 bases short and J 2 bases short, with 9 bases between. CDR3 length equals 13 residues. Per germline, CDR1 MNHEY and CDR2 SMNVEV (reference sequence). DNA for the CDR3: TGTGCCAGCAGTTCAGGGAATACCTACGAGCAGTACTTC. It translates to CASSSGNTYEQYF.

The chain uses TRBV7-2 and TRBJ2-3; unclear D gene. The germline V and J ends were trimmed by 2 bases and 4 bases, with 13 bases remaining between them. The CDR3 totals 15 residues. Germline values: CDR1 SGHTA, CDR2 FQGNSA. In DNA, the CDR3 is TGTGCCAGCAGCTTATTCAGCGATGGGGCAGATACGCAGTATTTT. It specifies CASSLFSDGADTQYF.

This CDR3 reads CSAGRPPGLAGETQYF. The CDR3 nucleotides read TGCAGCGCAGGGCGGCCCCCGGGACTAGCGGGAGAGACCCAGTACTTC. The chain recombines TRBV29-1 with TRBJ2-5; 12 nucleotides align to TRBD2. V shed 7 bases and J 4 bases; nucleotides not matched to a gene: 13. The CDR3 runs 16 residues. The V gene's germline CDR1 is SQVTM and CDR2 ANQGSEA.

This chain joins TRBV9 and TRBJ2-1, with D maybe TRBD2 (6 bases). The CDR3 has 13 residues. Trimming shortened V by 5 bases and J by 4 bases, and 10 bases separated the two germline ends. Germline lookup yields CDR1 SGDLS and CDR2 YYNGEE. CDR3 sequence: CASSMEGYNEQFF. The CDR3 nucleotides are TGTGCCAGCAGTATGGAGGGTTACAATGAGCAGTTCTTC.

V gene TRBV11-3 combines with J gene TRBJ2-5; maybe TRBD1 (5 bases). Trimming pared 6 bases from V and 2 bases from J, leaving 10 bases between. The CDR3 runs to 13 residues. CDR1 is SGHNT, CDR2 YENEEA, per germline. The DNA for the CDR3 is TGTGCCAGCAGTCGACAGATGCAAGAGACCCAGTACTTC. Its protein product is CASSRQMQETQYF.

The chain uses TRBV5-4 and TRBJ2-3, with TRBD2 matching 10 bases. V lost 4 bases and J lost 3; bases outside the gene matches: 2. CDR3 size: 14 residues. Per germline, CDR1 SGHNT and CDR2 YYREEE (reference sequence). The CDR3 DNA reads as TGTGCCAGCAGCCTAGCGGGAGTGACAGATACGCAGTATTTT. Its protein is CASSLAGVTDTQYF. Looking up the rest from reference TRBV5-4 and TRBJ2-3 gives the full variable domain: ETGVTQSPTHLIKTRGQQVTLRCSSQSGHNTVSWYQQALGQGPQFIFQYYREEENGRGNFPPRFSGLQFPNYSSELNVNALELDDSALYLCASSLAGVTDTQYFGPGTRLTVL.

J is TRBJ2-5 and V is TRBV14; D remains ambiguous. From germline, CDR1 is SGHDN and CDR2 FVKESK. The CDR3 contains 15 residues. Deletions cut 2 bases from V and 2 bases from J, with 12 bases between. The CDR3: CASSQPGPIQETQYF. The CDR3 DNA sequence: TGTGCCAGCAGCCAACCGGGCCCTATTCAAGAGACCCAGTACTTC. Complete variable domain (other parts from reference TRBV14 and TRBJ2-5): EAGVTQFPSHSVIEKGQTVTLRCDPISGHDNLYWYRRVMGKEIKFLLHFVKESKQDESGMPNNRFLAERTGGTYSTLKVQPAELEDSGVYFCASSQPGPIQETQYFGPGTRLLVL.

This chain connects TRBV20-1 to TRBJ1-2, with D uncertain. This CDR3 comprises 13 residues. Germline V gene data show CDR1 as DFQATT and CDR2 as SNEGSKA (reference sequence). Trimming removed 1 base from V and 8 bases from J, with 14 bases in between. Here the CDR3 reads CSARVREERGYTF. The CDR3 DNA reads as TGCAGTGCTAGAGTACGGGAAGAGAGGGGCTACACCTTC.

The V gene is TRBV30, the J gene TRBJ2-7, with D perhaps TRBD2 (6 bases). The CDR3 spans 12 residues. Looked up from germline, CDR1 is GTSNPN and CDR2 is SVGIG (reference sequence). The V end was cut by 5 bases, the J end by 0 bases, with 8 bases between. CDR3 DNA: TGTGCCTGGTCGCGGGGCTCCTACGAGCAGTACTTC. Its protein product is CAWSRGSYEQYF.

This sequence joins TRBV7-2 and TRBJ2-7, with 14 bases lining up with TRBD2. Trimming cost V 5 bases and J 5 bases; bases outside gene matches: 8. CDR1 SGHTA and CDR2 FQGNSA come from the germline V gene. The CDR3 has 16 amino acids. This chain's CDR3 is CASSPRGGLAGDEQYF. The CDR3 coding sequence is TGTGCCAGCAGCCCTCGAGGGGGACTAGCGGGAGACGAGCAGTACTTC.

The chain is built from TRBV28 and TRBJ1-4; a possible D gene is TRBD1 (5 bases). The CDR3 is 14 residues long. Looked up from germline, CDR1 is MDHEN and CDR2 is SYDVKM. Trimming took 7 bases from V and 9 from J, leaving 18 bases between them. The CDR3 loop reads CASTQGRRLQKLFF. CDR3 bases: TGTGCCAGCACCCAGGGACGGCGCCTCCAAAAACTGTTTTTT.

V and J are TRBV27 and TRBJ2-7; D possibly matches TRBD1 or TRBD2 (5 bases each). This CDR3 is built from 14 residues. Germline assignment: CDR1 MNHEY and CDR2 SMNVEV (reference sequence). V was pared by 10 bases and J by 4 bases, with 20 bases between. CDR3 nucleotide sequence: TGTGCCACCTCCCGGGACGGAGGACTTTACGAGCAGTACTTC. This gives the protein CATSRDGGLYEQYF.

The chain combines TRBV20-1 with TRBJ2-2; 10 nucleotides align to TRBD2. Per germline, CDR1 DFQATT and CDR2 SNEGSKA (reference sequence). This CDR3 spans 17 amino acids. The V gene end was trimmed by 1 base and the J gene end by 2 bases; junction bases not matched to a gene: 7. The CDR3 loop is CSARAGLAGANTGELFF. The CDR3, as DNA: TGCAGTGCTAGAGCTGGGCTAGCGGGAGCTAACACCGGGGAGCTGTTTTTT.

The rearrangement links TRBV29-1 to TRBJ2-5; the D gene is possibly TRBD2 (5 bases). There are 13 residues in the CDR3. Germline assignment: CDR1 SQVTM and CDR2 ANQGSEA. Trimming took off 1 base at V and 1 base at J, with 7 bases between the two ends. The chain's CDR3 is CSVEGGLQETQYF. CDR3 bases: TGCAGCGTTGAAGGCGGACTCCAAGAGACCCAGTACTTC.

The chain recombines TRBV6-6 with TRBJ2-7; 14 bases match TRBD2. The germline V gene has CDR1 MNHNY and CDR2 SVGAGI (reference sequence). The trim removed 5 bases at V and 7 bases at J, leaving 7 bases unmatched. The CDR3 length is 15 residues. The CDR3, as DNA: TGTGCCAGCAGTACCGGGACTAGCGGGAGCAATGAGCAGTACTTC. This sequence encodes CASSTGTSGSNEQYF.

The genes are TRBV7-9 and TRBJ2-1; a weak D match, TRBD2 (6 bases). V lost 5 bases and J 6 bases, leaving 17 bases between the germline ends. This CDR3 has 15 amino acids. The V gene's germline CDR1 is SEHNR and CDR2 FQNEAQ (reference sequence). CDR3 loop: CASSLTAGAGNEQFF. In nucleotides, the CDR3 is TGTGCCAGCAGCCTAACAGCGGGCGCCGGCAATGAGCAGTTCTTC. Drawing the rest from reference TRBV7-9 and TRBJ2-1, the complete variable domain is DTGVSQNPRHKITKRGQNVTFRCDPISEHNRLYWYRQTLGQGPEFLTYFQNEAQLEKSRLLSDRFSAERPKGSFSTLEIQRTEQGDSAMYLCASSLTAGAGNEQFFGPGTRLTVL.

The rearrangement joins TRBV11-3 to TRBJ2-5; 8 bases agree with TRBD2. V dropped 4 bases and J dropped 4; count of bases not matched to a gene: 2. Germline-derived CDR1 and CDR2 are SGHNT and YENEEA. This CDR3 is 13 amino acids long. CDR3 residues: CASSSAGGETQYF. For the CDR3, the DNA is TGTGCCAGCAGCTCGGCGGGGGGAGAGACCCAGTACTTC.

CDR3 region: CASRRGTSIYEQYF. For the CDR3, the DNA is TGTGCCAGCAGGAGAGGGACTAGCATCTACGAGCAGTACTTC. This chain joins TRBV6-5 and TRBJ2-7; the match to TRBD2 covers 9 bases. The CDR3 runs 14 residues. Germline V gene data show CDR1 as MNHEY and CDR2 as SVGAGI. With V trimmed by 6 bases and J by 3 bases, 6 bases remained unmatched.

The CDR3: CASTWGTSGSSGQYF. The CDR3 nucleotides are TGTGCCAGCACCTGGGGGACTAGCGGTAGTTCAGGGCAGTATTTT. This rearrangement joins TRBV7-2 to TRBJ2-3, with 11 bases lining up with TRBD2. Germline assignment: CDR1 SGHTA and CDR2 FQGNSA. The length of the CDR3 is 15 residues. V dropped 7 bases and J dropped 11; count of bases not matched to a gene: 14.

The chain carries TRBV9 and TRBJ2-1; D is possibly TRBD2 (6 bases). V was pared by 3 bases and J by 0 bases, with 22 bases between. The CDR3 loop spans 19 amino acids. Germline V CDR1 and CDR2: SGDLS, YYNGEE. This CDR3 is CASSAPRTLSGSSYNEQFF. CDR3 DNA: TGTGCCAGCAGCGCCCCCCGAACCCTTAGCGGAAGCTCCTACAATGAGCAGTTCTTC. Combining the CDR3 with reference TRBV9 and TRBJ2-1 gives the whole variable domain DSGVTQTPKHLITATGQRVTLRCSPRSGDLSVYWYQQSLDQGLQFLIQYYNGEERAKGNILERFSAQQFPDLHSELNLSSLELGDSALYFCASSAPRTLSGSSYNEQFFGPGTRLTVL.